Listed here is a single T cell receptor beta chain. Original methodology: Amplification of reference gene primers provided the estimated nucleated cell counts. Clones were read by immunoSEQ multiplex PCR, and TCRdb kept only the in-frame ones, dropping some. Clone size and V and J calls were adopted from that table, with D and trimming inferred from the DNA. This sample yields under 300,000 clones, of which 70% to 90% are seen a single time; about 3% belongs to the top ten. Trimming at V came to 2 bases and at J to 7 bases, leaving 2 bases not matched to a gene. Germline assignment: CDR1 SNHLY and CDR2 FYNNEI. CDR3 size: 15 residues. The data originate from a study of blood T cell repertoires in COVID-19. Study-level information: COVID-19 samples, acute and convalescent, were from the United States, Italy and Spain. The cDNA or gDNA used as material had been derived from T cells, B-cell-depleted T cells, or PBMCs.

The V gene is TRBV2, the J gene TRBJ1-4, with TRBD1 identical over 12 bases. This TCR derives from a woman aged 30 to 39 with active or convalescent COVID-19. Sequenced input: peripheral blood. The CDR3, as DNA: TGTGCCAGCAGTGAACGGGACAGGGGGCTTGAAAAACTGTTTTTT. Translated, it gives CASSERDRGLEKLFF.